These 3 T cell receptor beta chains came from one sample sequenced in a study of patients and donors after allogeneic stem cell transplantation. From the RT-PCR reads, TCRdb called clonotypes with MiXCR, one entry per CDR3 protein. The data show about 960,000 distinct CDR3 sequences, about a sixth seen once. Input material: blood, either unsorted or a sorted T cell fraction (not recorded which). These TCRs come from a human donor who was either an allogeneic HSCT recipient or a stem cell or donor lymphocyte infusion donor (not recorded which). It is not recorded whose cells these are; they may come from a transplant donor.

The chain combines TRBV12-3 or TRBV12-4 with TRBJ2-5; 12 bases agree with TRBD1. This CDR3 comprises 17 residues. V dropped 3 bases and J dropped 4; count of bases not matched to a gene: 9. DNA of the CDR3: TGTGCCAGCAGTTTCGGGACAGGGGGCTTTCGTGGAGAGACCCAGTACTTC. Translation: CASSFGTGGFRGETQYF.

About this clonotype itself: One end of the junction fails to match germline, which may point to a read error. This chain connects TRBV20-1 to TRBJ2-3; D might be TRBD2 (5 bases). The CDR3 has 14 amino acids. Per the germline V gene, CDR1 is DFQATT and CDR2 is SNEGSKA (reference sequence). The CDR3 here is CSARDLRRPETQYF. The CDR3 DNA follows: TGCAGTGCTAGAGATCTCAGGAGGCCAGAGACGCAGTATTTT.

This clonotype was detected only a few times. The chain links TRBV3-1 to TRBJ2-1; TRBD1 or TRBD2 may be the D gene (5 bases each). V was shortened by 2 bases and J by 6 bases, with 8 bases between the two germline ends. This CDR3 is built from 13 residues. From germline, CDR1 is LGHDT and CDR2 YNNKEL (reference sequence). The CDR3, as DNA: TGTGCCAGCAGCCAAAGGGACGCCAATGAGCAGTTCTTC. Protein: CASSQRDANEQFF.